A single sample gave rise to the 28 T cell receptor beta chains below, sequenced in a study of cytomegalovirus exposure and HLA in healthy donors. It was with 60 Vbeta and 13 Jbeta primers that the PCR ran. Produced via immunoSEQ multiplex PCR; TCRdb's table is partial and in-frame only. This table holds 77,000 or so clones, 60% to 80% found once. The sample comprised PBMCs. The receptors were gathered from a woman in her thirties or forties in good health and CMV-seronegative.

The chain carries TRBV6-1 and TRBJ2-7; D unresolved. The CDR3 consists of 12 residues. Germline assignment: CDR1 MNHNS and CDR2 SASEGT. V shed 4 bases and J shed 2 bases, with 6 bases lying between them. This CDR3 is CASSGVAYEQYF. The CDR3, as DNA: TGTGCCAGCAGTGGCGTAGCCTACGAGCAGTACTTC.

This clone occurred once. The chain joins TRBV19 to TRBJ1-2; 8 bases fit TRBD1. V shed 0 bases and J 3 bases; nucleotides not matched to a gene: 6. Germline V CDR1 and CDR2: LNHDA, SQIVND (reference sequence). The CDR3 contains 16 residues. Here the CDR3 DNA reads TGTGCCAGTAGTATAGATCCCGGGACAGGAGACTATGGCTACACCTTC. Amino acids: CASSIDPGTGDYGYTF. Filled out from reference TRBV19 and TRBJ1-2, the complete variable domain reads DGGITQSPKYLFRKEGQNVTLSCEQNLNHDAMYWYRQDPGQGLRLIYYSQIVNDFQKGDIAEGYSVSREKKESFPLTVTSAQKNPTAFYLCASSIDPGTGDYGYTFGSGTRLTVV.

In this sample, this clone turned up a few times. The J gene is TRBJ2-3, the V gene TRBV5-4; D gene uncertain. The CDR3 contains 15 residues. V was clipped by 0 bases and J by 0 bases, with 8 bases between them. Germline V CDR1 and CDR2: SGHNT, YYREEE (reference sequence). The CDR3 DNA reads TGTGCCAGCAGCTTGGAACTCTTTAGCACAGATACGCAGTATTTT. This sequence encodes CASSLELFSTDTQYF.

The CDR3 coding sequence is TGCAGCGTTGAAGGGAGACTGTCTATATCAGAGCAGTTCTTC. It translates to CSVEGRLSISEQFF. The chain couples TRBV29-1 to TRBJ2-1; D unclear. The CDR3 sequence is 14 residues long. Germline CDR1 reads SQVTM; CDR2 reads ANQGSEA. V gave up 1 base and J gave up 10 bases, with 17 bases separating them.

This CDR3 is CASRTGAQETQYF. CDR3 sequence (DNA): TGTGCCAGCCGGACAGGGGCGCAAGAGACCCAGTACTTC. The genes are TRBV6-1 and TRBJ2-5; 9 bases agree with TRBD1. The CDR3 is 13 amino acids. V dropped 8 bases and J dropped 2; count of bases not matched to a gene: 3. Germline lookup yields CDR1 MNHNS and CDR2 SASEGT.

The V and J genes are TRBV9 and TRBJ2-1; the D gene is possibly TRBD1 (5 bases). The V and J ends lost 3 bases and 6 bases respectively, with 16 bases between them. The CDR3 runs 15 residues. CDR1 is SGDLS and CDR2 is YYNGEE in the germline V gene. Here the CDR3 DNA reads TGTGCCAGCAGCGCCAGTCTTCCAAGGGGCAATGAGCAGTTCTTC. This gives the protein CASSASLPRGNEQFF.

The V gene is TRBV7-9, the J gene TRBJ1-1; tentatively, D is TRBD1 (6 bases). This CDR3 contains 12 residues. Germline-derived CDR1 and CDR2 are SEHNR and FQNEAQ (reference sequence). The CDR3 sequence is CGTSGVDTEAFF. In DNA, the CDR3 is TGTGGCACCTCAGGGGTTGACACTGAAGCTTTCTTT.

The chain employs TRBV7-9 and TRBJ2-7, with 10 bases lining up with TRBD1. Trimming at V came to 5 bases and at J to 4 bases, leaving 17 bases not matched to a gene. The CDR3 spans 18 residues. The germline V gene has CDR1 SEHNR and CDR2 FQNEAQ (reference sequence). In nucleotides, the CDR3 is TGTGCCAGCAGCGCACCCGGGGGGGGGACAGGGGTGAATTACGAGCAGTACTTC. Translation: CASSAPGGGTGVNYEQYF.

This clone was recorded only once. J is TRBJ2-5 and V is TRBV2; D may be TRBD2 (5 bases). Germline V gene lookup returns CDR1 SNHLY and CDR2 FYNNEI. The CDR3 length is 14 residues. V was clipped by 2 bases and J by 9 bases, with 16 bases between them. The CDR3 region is CASSETVTTGAQYF. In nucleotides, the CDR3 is TGTGCCAGCAGTGAAACGGTTACCACCGGGGCCCAGTACTTC.

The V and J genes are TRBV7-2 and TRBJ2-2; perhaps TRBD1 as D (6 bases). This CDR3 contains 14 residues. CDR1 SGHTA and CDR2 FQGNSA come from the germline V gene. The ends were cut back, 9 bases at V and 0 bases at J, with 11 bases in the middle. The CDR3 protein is CARRDKTNTGELFF. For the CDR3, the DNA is TGTGCCAGGAGGGACAAAACGAACACCGGGGAGCTGTTTTTT.

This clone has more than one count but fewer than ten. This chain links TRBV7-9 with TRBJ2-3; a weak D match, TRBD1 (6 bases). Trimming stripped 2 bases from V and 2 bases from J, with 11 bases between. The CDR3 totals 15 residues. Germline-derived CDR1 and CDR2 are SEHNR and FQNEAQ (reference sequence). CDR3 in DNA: TGTGCCAGCAGCTTACTAAGGGGGTCCACAGATACGCAGTATTTT. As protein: CASSLLRGSTDTQYF.

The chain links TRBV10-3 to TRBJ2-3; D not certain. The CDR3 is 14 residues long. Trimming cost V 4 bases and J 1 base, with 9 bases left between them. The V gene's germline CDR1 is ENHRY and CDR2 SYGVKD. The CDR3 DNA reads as TGTGCCATCAGTGTAGCCCCCGGCACAGATACGCAGTATTTT. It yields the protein CAISVAPGTDTQYF.

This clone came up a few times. The CDR3: CASSPGTSRRADTQYF. CDR3 bases: TGTGCCAGCAGTCCCGGGACTTCCCGCCGCGCAGATACGCAGTATTTT. The chain joins TRBV6-6 to TRBJ2-3; perhaps TRBD2 as D (6 bases). The CDR3 has 16 amino acids. Germline V lookup: CDR1 MNHNY, CDR2 SVGAGI (reference sequence). V was cut by 5 bases and J by 4 bases, with 19 bases left in between.

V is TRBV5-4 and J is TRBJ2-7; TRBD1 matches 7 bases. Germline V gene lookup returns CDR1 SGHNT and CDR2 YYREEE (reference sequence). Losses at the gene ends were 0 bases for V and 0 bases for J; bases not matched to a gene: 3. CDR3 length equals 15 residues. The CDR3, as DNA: TGTGCCAGCAGCTTGGGACAGGGCAACTCCTACGAGCAGTACTTC. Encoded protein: CASSLGQGNSYEQYF.

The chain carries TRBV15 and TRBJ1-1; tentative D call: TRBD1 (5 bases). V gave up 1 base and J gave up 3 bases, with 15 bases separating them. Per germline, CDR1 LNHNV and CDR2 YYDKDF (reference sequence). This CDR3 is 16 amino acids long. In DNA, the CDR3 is TGTGCCACCAGCAGAGCGCGAGAATTAGGGGACACTGAAGCTTTCTTT. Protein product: CATSRARELGDTEAFF.

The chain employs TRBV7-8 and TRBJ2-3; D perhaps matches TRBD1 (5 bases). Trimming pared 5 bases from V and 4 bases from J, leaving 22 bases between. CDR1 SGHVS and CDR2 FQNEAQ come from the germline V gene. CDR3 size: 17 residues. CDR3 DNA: TGTGCCAGCAGCCCTCCTTTCTGGACATCAGGTTCAGATACGCAGTATTTT. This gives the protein CASSPPFWTSGSDTQYF.

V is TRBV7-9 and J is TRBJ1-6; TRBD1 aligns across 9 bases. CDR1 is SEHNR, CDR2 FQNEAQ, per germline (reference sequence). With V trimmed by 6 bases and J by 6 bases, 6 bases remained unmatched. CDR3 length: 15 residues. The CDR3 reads CASSSGTGFNSPLHF. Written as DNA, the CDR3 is TGTGCCAGCAGTTCCGGGACAGGGTTTAATTCACCCCTCCACTTT. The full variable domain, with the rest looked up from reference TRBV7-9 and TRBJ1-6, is DTGVSQNPRHKITKRGQNVTFRCDPISEHNRLYWYRQTLGQGPEFLTYFQNEAQLEKSRLLSDRFSAERPKGSFSTLEIQRTEQGDSAMYLCASSSGTGFNSPLHFGNGTRLTVT.

CDR3 DNA: TGTGCCAGCAGCTTGGCCAGCGGGAGTAGAACAGATACGCAGTATTTT. Amino acids: CASSLASGSRTDTQYF. The gene calls are TRBV5-6 and TRBJ2-3; the match to TRBD2 covers 8 bases. J lost 3 bases, V lost 0 bases, and 6 bases had no gene match. Germline V CDR1 and CDR2: SGHDT, YYEEEE. The CDR3 runs 16 residues.

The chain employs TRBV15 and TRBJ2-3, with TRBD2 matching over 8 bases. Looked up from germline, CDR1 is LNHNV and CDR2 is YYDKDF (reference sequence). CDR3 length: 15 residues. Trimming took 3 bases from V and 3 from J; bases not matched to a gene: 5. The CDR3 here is CATSRGSGKTDTQYF. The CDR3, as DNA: TGTGCCACCAGCAGGGGTAGCGGGAAGACAGATACGCAGTATTTT.

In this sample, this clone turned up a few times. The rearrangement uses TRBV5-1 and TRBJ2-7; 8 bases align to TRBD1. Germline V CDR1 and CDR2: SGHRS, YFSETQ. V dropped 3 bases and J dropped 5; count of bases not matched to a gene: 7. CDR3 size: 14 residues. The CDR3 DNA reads TGCGCCAGCAGCTCTGGACAGGGTCTCAACGAGCAGTACTTC. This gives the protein CASSSGQGLNEQYF.

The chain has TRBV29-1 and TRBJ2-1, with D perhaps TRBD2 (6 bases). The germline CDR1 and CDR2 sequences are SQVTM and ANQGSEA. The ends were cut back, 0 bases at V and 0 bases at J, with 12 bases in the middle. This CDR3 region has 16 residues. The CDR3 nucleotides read TGCAGCGTTGAAGAGGGGACTCCCAGCTCCTACAATGAGCAGTTCTTC. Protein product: CSVEEGTPSSYNEQFF.

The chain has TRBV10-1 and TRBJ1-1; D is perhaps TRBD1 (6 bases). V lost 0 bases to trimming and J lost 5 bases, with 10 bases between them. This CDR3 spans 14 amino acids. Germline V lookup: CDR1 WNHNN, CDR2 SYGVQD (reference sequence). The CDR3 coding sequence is TGCGCCAGCAGTGAGTCTCGGCAGGGGACTGAAGCTTTCTTT. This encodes CASSESRQGTEAFF.

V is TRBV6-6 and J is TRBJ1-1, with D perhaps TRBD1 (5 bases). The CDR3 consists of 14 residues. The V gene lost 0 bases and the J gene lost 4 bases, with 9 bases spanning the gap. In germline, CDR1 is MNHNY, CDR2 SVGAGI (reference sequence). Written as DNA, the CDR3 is TGTGCCAGCAGTTACTCGCCGGGGGGCACTGAAGCTTTCTTT. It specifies CASSYSPGGTEAFF.

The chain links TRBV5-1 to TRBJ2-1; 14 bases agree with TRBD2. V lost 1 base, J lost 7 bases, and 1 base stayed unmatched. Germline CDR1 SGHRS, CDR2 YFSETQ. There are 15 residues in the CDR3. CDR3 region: CASSLRLAGGNEQFF. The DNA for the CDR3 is TGCGCCAGCAGCTTGAGACTAGCGGGGGGGAATGAGCAGTTCTTC.

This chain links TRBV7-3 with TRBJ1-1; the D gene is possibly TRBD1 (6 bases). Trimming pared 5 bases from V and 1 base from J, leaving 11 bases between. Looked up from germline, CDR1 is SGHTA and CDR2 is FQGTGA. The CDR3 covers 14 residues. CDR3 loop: CASSPGTQNTEAFF. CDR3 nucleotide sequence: TGTGCCAGCAGCCCCGGGACACAGAACACTGAAGCTTTCTTT.

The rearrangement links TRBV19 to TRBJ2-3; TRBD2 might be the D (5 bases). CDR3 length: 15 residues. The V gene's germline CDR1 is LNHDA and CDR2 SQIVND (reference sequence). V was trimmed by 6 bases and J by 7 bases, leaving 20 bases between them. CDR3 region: CASSLGLTGEYTQYF. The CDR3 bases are TGTGCCAGTAGCCTCGGACTGACGGGTGAATATACGCAGTATTTT. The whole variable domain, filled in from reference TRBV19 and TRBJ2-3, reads DGGITQSPKYLFRKEGQNVTLSCEQNLNHDAMYWYRQDPGQGLRLIYYSQIVNDFQKGDIAEGYSVSREKKESFPLTVTSAQKNPTAFYLCASSLGLTGEYTQYFGPGTRLTVL.

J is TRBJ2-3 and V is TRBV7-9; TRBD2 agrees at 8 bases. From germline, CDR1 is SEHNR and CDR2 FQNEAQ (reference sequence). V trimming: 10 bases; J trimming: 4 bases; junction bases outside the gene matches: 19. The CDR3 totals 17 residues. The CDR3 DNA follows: TGTGCCACCCAAGGGGGGTTAGCGGGATTTTCCGCAGATACGCAGTATTTT. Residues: CATQGGLAGFSADTQYF. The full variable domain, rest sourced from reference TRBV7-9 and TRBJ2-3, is DTGVSQNPRHKITKRGQNVTFRCDPISEHNRLYWYRQTLGQGPEFLTYFQNEAQLEKSRLLSDRFSAERPKGSFSTLEIQRTEQGDSAMYLCATQGGLAGFSADTQYFGPGTRLTVL.

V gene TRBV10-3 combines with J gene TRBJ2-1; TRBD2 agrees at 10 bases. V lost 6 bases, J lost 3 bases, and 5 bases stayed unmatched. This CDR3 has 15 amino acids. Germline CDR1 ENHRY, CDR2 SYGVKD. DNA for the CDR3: TGTGCCATCAGCGCTAGCGGGAGTCTCTACAATGAGCAGTTCTTC. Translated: CAISASGSLYNEQFF.